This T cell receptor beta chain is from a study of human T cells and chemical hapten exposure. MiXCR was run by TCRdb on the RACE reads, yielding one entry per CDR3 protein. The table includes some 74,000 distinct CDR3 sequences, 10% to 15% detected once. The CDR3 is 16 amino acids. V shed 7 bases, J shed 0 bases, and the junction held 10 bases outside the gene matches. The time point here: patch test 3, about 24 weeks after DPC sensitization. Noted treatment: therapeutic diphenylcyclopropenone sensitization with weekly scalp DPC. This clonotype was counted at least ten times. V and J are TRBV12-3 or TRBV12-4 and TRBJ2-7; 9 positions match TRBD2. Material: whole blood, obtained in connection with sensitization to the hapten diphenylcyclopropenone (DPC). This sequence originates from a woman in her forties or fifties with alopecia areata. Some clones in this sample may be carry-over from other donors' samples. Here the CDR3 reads CASTWGLAGSSYEQYF. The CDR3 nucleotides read TGTGCCAGCACCTGGGGCCTAGCGGGAAGCTCCTACGAGCAGTACTTC.